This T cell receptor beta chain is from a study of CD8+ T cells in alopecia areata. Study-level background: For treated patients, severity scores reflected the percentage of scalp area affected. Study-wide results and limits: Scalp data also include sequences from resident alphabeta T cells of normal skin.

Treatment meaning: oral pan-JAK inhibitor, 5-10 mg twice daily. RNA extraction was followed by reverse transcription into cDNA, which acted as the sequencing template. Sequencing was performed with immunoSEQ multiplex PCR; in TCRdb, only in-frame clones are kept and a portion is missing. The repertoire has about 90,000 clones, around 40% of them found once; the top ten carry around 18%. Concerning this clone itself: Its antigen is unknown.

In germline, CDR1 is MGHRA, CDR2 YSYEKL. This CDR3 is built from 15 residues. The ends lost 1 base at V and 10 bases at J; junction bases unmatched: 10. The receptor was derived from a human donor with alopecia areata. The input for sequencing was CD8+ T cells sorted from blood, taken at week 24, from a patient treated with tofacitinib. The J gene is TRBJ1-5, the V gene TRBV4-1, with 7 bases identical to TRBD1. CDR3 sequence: CASSQGQQGFGPQHF. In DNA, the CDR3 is TGCGCCAGCAGCCAAGGGCAACAGGGGTTTGGACCCCAGCATTTT.